The next 30 T cell receptor beta chains were all read from a single sample in a study of T cells in Graves' hyperthyroidism and ophthalmopathy. It was RNA transcripts that yielded the amplified TCR beta CDR3 regions. Carried out on the TCR CDR3, a first-round RT-PCR used the HTBI primer set. Each CDR3 protein gets one entry after TCRdb re-called the multiplex PCR reads with MiXCR. The sample records approximately 570,000 distinct CDR3 sequences, about 20% being singletons. Source material: blood. Source of these receptors: a man in his forties or fifties with Graves' ophthalmopathy.

This clonotype showed up just a few times. V is TRBV12-5 and J is TRBJ1-2; no firm D call. V shed 1 base and J shed 9 bases, with 12 bases lying between them. The CDR3 extends over 13 amino acids. Germline CDR1 is LGHNT and CDR2 is FRNRAP. For the CDR3, the DNA is TGTGCTAGTGGTTTGGCCCAGTGGAATCGCTACACCTTC. Protein sequence: CASGLAQWNRYTF.

This clonotype was observed at least ten times. The V and J genes are TRBV12-3 or TRBV12-4 and TRBJ2-7, with a possible D match to TRBD1 (5 bases). CDR3 length: 14 residues. V shed 3 bases and J shed 6 bases, with 15 bases lying between them. The CDR3 DNA reads TGTGCCAGCAGTTTGACAGTAGGCTCCCTCGAGCAGTACTTC. Its translation is CASSLTVGSLEQYF.

With regard to this clonotype: A much more abundant neighbour one base away suggests this may be a read error. The chain has TRBV5-1 and TRBJ2-1; D possibly matches TRBD1 or TRBD2 (6 bases each). The germline CDR1 and CDR2 sequences are SGHRS and YFSETQ. V was clipped by 1 base and J by 10 bases, with 12 bases between them. The CDR3 covers 13 residues. The CDR3 reads CASSLLQGGEQFF. CDR3 DNA: TGCGCCAGCAGCTTGCTACAGGGAGGCGAGCAGTTCTTC.

V usage is TRBV6-2 or TRBV6-3 and J usage is TRBJ2-4, with 9 bases fitting TRBD1. Germline CDR1 and CDR2: MNHEY and SVGEGT. The CDR3 length is 14 residues. The junction had 8 bases not matched to a gene; V was cut back by 4 bases and J by 10 bases. In DNA, the CDR3 is TGTGCCAGCAGTTCCTTTGGGACAGGGTATATTCAGTACTTC. Protein product: CASSSFGTGYIQYF.

This chain uses TRBV5-1 with TRBJ1-2; 7 nucleotides match TRBD1. V trimming: 4 bases; J trimming: 6 bases; junction bases outside the gene matches: 9. Germline CDR1 is SGHRS and CDR2 is YFSETQ. The CDR3 runs to 14 residues. The CDR3 spells CASSPRTGQDGYTF. CDR3 in DNA: TGCGCCAGCAGCCCGAGGACAGGACAGGATGGCTACACCTTC.

This clonotype was recorded a few times. The chain recombines TRBV6-1 with TRBJ2-7; D is perhaps TRBD1 (5 bases). Germline V lookup: CDR1 MNHNS, CDR2 SASEGT. V lost 6 bases, J lost 6 bases, and 12 bases lay in between. The CDR3 spans 12 residues. The CDR3 loop is CASRHAGIEQYF. The CDR3 nucleotides are TGTGCCAGCAGACACGCAGGGATCGAGCAGTACTTC.

This clonotype was detected many times. This rearrangement joins TRBV20-1 to TRBJ1-2; D not certain. Trimming stripped 1 base from V and 2 bases from J, with 23 bases between. Germline CDR1 DFQATT, CDR2 SNEGSKA (reference sequence). The CDR3 loop spans 18 amino acids. The CDR3 DNA sequence: TGCAGTGCTAGAGTCCAGCCTGGCACGGCGGACGGCAACTATGGCTACACCTTC. Translating gives CSARVQPGTADGNYGYTF.

This clonotype came up many times. The rearrangement uses TRBV7-3 and TRBJ2-3; D uncertain. The CDR3 totals 14 residues. The V end lost 2 bases, the J end lost 2 bases, and 8 bases lay between the germline ends. Germline V lookup: CDR1 SGHTA, CDR2 FQGTGA. The CDR3 DNA reads TGTGCCAGCAGCTTAGGGCAGACCACAGATACGCAGTATTTT. Encoded protein: CASSLGQTTDTQYF. The variable domain in full, completed from reference TRBV7-3 and TRBJ2-3, reads GAGVSQTPSNKVTEKGKYVELRCDPISGHTALYWYRQSLGQGPEFLIYFQGTGAADDSGLPNDRFFAVRPEGSVSTLKIQRTERGDSAVYLCASSLGQTTDTQYFGPGTRLTVL.

V gene TRBV27 combines with J gene TRBJ2-3; 7 bases are shared with TRBD2. Germline V gene sequence: CDR1 MNHEY, CDR2 SMNVEV (reference sequence). With V trimmed by 6 bases and J by 4 bases, 4 bases remained unmatched. The CDR3 has 13 amino acids. CDR3: CASSRTRPDTQYF. The CDR3 DNA reads as TGTGCCAGCAGCAGGACTAGACCAGATACGCAGTATTTT.

This clonotype turned up a few times. The rearrangement joins TRBV9 to TRBJ1-2; D perhaps matches TRBD1 (6 bases). Germline CDR1 is SGDLS and CDR2 is YYNGEE. V lost 0 bases and J 5 bases, leaving 8 bases between the germline ends. CDR3 length: 13 residues. This CDR3 reads CASSVGTGYGYTF. The CDR3 nucleotides are TGTGCCAGCAGCGTAGGCACAGGGTATGGCTACACCTTC.

This clonotype showed up just a few times. This sequence joins TRBV20-1 and TRBJ2-3; 13 bases agree with TRBD2. This CDR3 has 13 amino acids. Germline lookup yields CDR1 DFQATT and CDR2 SNEGSKA (reference sequence). Unmatched junction bases numbered 6, after V lost 1 base and J lost 14 bases. In DNA form, the CDR3 reads TGCAGTGCTAGAGGGACTAGCGGGAGACGCTTGTATTTT. Residues: CSARGTSGRRLYF.

The chain joins TRBV27 to TRBJ2-2; D remains ambiguous. The ends were cut back, 6 bases at V and 3 bases at J, with 11 bases in the middle. The CDR3 totals 14 residues. Looked up from germline, CDR1 is MNHEY and CDR2 is SMNVEV (reference sequence). CDR3 loop: CASSPSVDTGELFF. CDR3 in DNA: TGTGCCAGCAGCCCCTCCGTAGACACCGGGGAGCTGTTTTTT.

This clonotype was seen at least ten times. The chain recombines TRBV28 with TRBJ2-7; 7 bases are shared with TRBD2. The CDR3 extends over 14 amino acids. Germline V CDR1 and CDR2: MDHEN, SYDVKM. Trimming cost V 5 bases and J 6 bases; bases outside gene matches: 10. CDR3 bases: TGTGCCAGCAGTCCCCCGACTAGCTTCGTCGAGCAGTACTTC. Its protein is CASSPPTSFVEQYF.

This clonotype was observed at least ten times. The chain joins TRBV3-1 to TRBJ1-2; unclear D gene. CDR1 is LGHDT, CDR2 YNNKEL, per germline (reference sequence). Trimming took off 1 base at V and 7 bases at J, with 7 bases between the two ends. The CDR3 sequence is 12 residues long. CDR3 DNA sequence: TGTGCCAGCAGCCAAGTAGGGATTGGCTACACCTTC. Its protein product is CASSQVGIGYTF. Together with reference TRBV3-1 and TRBJ1-2, the CDR3 gives the full variable domain: DTAVSQTPKYLVTQMGNDKSIKCEQNLGHDTMYWYKQDSKKFLKIMFSYNNKELIINETVPNRFSPKSPDKAHLNLHINSLELGDSAVYFCASSQVGIGYTFGSGTRLTVV.

V and J are TRBV11-2 and TRBJ2-3; D tentatively reads TRBD1 or TRBD2 (5 bases each). The V gene's germline CDR1 is SGHAT and CDR2 FQNNGV. The CDR3 has 14 amino acids. V shed 0 bases and J shed 7 bases, with 11 bases lying between them. The CDR3 region has the DNA TGTGCCAGCAGCTTAGACGAGGGGTCCTATACGCAGTATTTT. Translated, it gives CASSLDEGSYTQYF.

This clonotype was seen at least ten times. This rearrangement joins TRBV28 to TRBJ1-1, with D perhaps matching TRBD1 (5 bases). V was pared by 6 bases and J by 8 bases, with 13 bases between. From germline, CDR1 is MDHEN and CDR2 SYDVKM. This CDR3 region has 12 residues. Here the CDR3 reads CASRRTLEEAFF. DNA of the CDR3: TGTGCCAGCAGGAGGACACTGGAGGAAGCTTTCTTT.

This clonotype has only a few counts. This chain uses TRBV20-1 with TRBJ2-5, with a possible D match to TRBD2 (6 bases). The CDR3 consists of 13 residues. The germline V gene encodes CDR1 DFQATT and CDR2 SNEGSKA (reference sequence). Trimming removed 0 bases from V and 5 bases from J, with 10 bases in between. The chain's CDR3 is CSARDLLAETQYF. CDR3 bases: TGCAGTGCTAGAGATTTGCTAGCGGAGACCCAGTACTTC.

This clonotype was seen many times. The chain couples TRBV7-8 to TRBJ1-1; TRBD1 matches at 8 bases. V shed 0 bases and J 5 bases; nucleotides not matched to a gene: 2. The CDR3 is 14 residues long. CDR1 is SGHVS and CDR2 is FQNEAQ in the germline V gene. The CDR3 loop reads CASSLATGGTEAFF. Written as DNA, the CDR3 is TGTGCCAGCAGCTTAGCTACAGGGGGGACTGAAGCTTTCTTT.

This clonotype appeared once. The rearrangement uses TRBV7-2 and TRBJ2-3; the D gene is possibly TRBD1 (8 bases). Germline CDR1 reads SGHTA; CDR2 reads FQGNSA. CDR3 length equals 19 residues. V was cut by 2 bases and J by 5 bases, with 26 bases left in between. CDR3 coding DNA: TGTGCCAGCAGCTTAAGGGCTTTCCGGACAGGGAGCGGGGAAGATACGCAGTATTTT. This codes for CASSLRAFRTGSGEDTQYF.

The chain has TRBV5-1 and TRBJ2-1, with 7 bases aligning to TRBD2. V trimming: 1 base; J trimming: 5 bases; junction bases outside the gene matches: 9. This CDR3 is 16 amino acids long. The germline V gene encodes CDR1 SGHRS and CDR2 YFSETQ. The CDR3 loop reads CASSLLGREGNNEQFF. The CDR3 DNA reads as TGCGCCAGCAGCTTGTTAGGGAGGGAGGGGAACAATGAGCAGTTCTTC.

This clonotype showed up many times. The chain is built from TRBV18 and TRBJ1-6, with a possible D match to TRBD1 (6 bases). Trimming removed 4 bases from V and 5 bases from J, with 9 bases in between. This CDR3 is 14 amino acids long. Germline V lookup: CDR1 KGHSH, CDR2 LQKENI. The CDR3 bases are TGTGCCAGCTCACGGACAGAACATAATTCACCCCTCCACTTT. This sequence encodes CASSRTEHNSPLHF.

This clonotype was picked up a small number of times. The V call is TRBV7-6, the J call TRBJ1-1; no firm D call. CDR1 SGHVS and CDR2 FNYEAQ come from the germline V gene. CDR3 size: 15 residues. Trimming removed 0 bases from V and 1 base from J, with 9 bases in between. This CDR3 reads CASSLASGGNTEAFF. The CDR3 coding sequence is TGTGCCAGCAGCTTAGCGTCCGGCGGGAACACTGAAGCTTTCTTT.

This clonotype has ten or more counts. This chain connects TRBV6-2 or TRBV6-3 to TRBJ1-1, with 7 nucleotides matching TRBD1. The germline V gene has CDR1 MNHEY and CDR2 SVGEGT. Trimming cost V 5 bases and J 5 bases; bases outside gene matches: 8. This CDR3 has 14 residues. The CDR3 bases are TGTGCCAGCAGTGACCAGGGGGTAGGAACTGAAGCTTTCTTT. It specifies CASSDQGVGTEAFF.

CDR3 in amino acids: CASSRPQEKLFF. DNA of the CDR3: TGCGCCAGCAGCCGCCCTCAAGAAAAACTGTTTTTT. This chain connects TRBV4-1 to TRBJ1-4; D is undetermined. Trimming left V 4 bases short and J 8 bases short, with 8 bases between. The CDR3 has 12 residues. CDR1 MGHRA and CDR2 YSYEKL come from the germline V gene.

This clonotype was counted only a few times. The chain combines TRBV6-2 or TRBV6-3 with TRBJ2-1; 11 bases match TRBD2. V shed 5 bases and J 4 bases; nucleotides not matched to a gene: 7. The CDR3 loop spans 16 amino acids. Looked up from germline, CDR1 is MNHEY and CDR2 is SVGEGT. The CDR3 spells CASSPRTSGWYNEQFF. CDR3 nucleotide sequence: TGTGCCAGCAGTCCCCGGACTAGCGGGTGGTACAATGAGCAGTTCTTC.

The CDR3 here is CASSLSGKQPQHF. The DNA of the CDR3 is TGTGCCAGCAGCTTGTCGGGTAAACAGCCCCAGCATTTT. V usage is TRBV5-6 and J usage is TRBJ1-5, with unresolved D. The CDR3 loop spans 13 amino acids. The ends were cut back, 1 base at V and 7 bases at J, with 9 bases in the middle. Germline V gene sequence: CDR1 SGHDT, CDR2 YYEEEE.

This chain links TRBV10-3 with TRBJ2-1, with TRBD2 matching over 7 bases. Germline V gene sequence: CDR1 ENHRY, CDR2 SYGVKD. The V gene end was trimmed by 11 bases and the J gene end by 5 bases; junction bases not matched to a gene: 18. The CDR3 covers 16 residues. The CDR3 sequence: CASQHLWAGEDNEQFF. The CDR3 coding sequence is TGTGCCTCCCAGCACCTCTGGGCGGGGGAAGACAATGAGCAGTTCTTC.

This chain links TRBV12-3 or TRBV12-4 with TRBJ1-5; a weak D match, TRBD1 (5 bases). With 1 base removed from V and 4 bases from J, the gap between germline ends came to 11 bases. The CDR3 has 15 residues. This CDR3 is CASSLVQGGNQPQHF. CDR3 coding DNA: TGTGCCAGCAGTTTAGTCCAGGGAGGGAATCAGCCCCAGCATTTT.

This clonotype was observed at least ten times. The genes are TRBV20-1 and TRBJ2-7; no definite D call. From germline, CDR1 is DFQATT and CDR2 SNEGSKA (reference sequence). V was clipped by 3 bases and J by 6 bases, with 9 bases between them. CDR3 length: 11 amino acids. Here the CDR3 DNA reads TGCAGTGCTAGTCGGGCCCTCGAGCAGTACTTC. This gives the protein CSASRALEQYF.

This clonotype was counted between two and nine times. The J gene is TRBJ2-6, the V gene TRBV7-2; D remains ambiguous. This CDR3 region has 14 residues. V was pared by 3 bases and J by 2 bases, with 5 bases between. CDR1 and CDR2 from the germline V gene are SGHTA and FQGNSA. CDR3 nucleotides: TGTGCCAGCAGCTTGGGAACTGGGGCCAACGTCCTGACTTTC. It is translated as CASSLGTGANVLTF.